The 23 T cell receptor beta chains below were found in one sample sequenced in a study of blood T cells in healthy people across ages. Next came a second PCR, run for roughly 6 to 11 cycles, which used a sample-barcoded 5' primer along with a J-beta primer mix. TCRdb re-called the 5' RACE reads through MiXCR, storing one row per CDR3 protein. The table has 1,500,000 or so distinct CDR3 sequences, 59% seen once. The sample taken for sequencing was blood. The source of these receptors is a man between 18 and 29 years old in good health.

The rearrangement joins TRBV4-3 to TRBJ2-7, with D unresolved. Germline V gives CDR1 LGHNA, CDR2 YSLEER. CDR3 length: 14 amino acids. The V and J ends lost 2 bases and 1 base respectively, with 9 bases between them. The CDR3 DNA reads TGCGCCAGCAGCCAACTACAGACGTCCTACGAGCAGTACTTC. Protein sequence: CASSQLQTSYEQYF.

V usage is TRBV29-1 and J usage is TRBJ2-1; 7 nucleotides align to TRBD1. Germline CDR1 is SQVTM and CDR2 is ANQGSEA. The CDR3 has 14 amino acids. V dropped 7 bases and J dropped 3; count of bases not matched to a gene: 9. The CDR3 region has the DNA TGCAGCGCTTCGGGACAGAGGGTCTACAATGAGCAGTTCTTC. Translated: CSASGQRVYNEQFF.

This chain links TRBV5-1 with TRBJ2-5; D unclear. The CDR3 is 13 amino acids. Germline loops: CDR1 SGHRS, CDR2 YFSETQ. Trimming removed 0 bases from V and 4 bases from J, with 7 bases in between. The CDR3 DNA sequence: TGCGCCAGCAGCTTGGACTACCCAGAGACCCAGTACTTC. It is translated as CASSLDYPETQYF.

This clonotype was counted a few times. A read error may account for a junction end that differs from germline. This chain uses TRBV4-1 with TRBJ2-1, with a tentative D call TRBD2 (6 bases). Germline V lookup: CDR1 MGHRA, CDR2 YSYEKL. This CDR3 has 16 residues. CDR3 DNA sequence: TGCGCCAGCAGCCATCCGCGGGACCAAACCTACAATGAGCGGTTCTTC. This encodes CASSHPRDQTYNERFF.

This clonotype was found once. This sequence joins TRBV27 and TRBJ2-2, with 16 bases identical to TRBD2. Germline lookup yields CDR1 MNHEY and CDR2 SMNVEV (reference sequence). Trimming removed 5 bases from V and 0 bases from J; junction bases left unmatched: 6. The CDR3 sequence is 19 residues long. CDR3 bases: TGTGCCAGCAGTCCGATGGGACTAGCGGGAGGGCCGAACACCGGGGAGCTGTTTTTT. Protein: CASSPMGLAGGPNTGELFF.

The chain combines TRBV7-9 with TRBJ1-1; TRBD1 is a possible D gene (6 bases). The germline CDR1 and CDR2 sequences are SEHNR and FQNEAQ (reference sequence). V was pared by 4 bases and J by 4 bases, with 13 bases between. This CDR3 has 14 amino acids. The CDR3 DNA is TGTGCCAGCAGCTCAAGGGACATTAGCACTGAAGCTTTCTTT. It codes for CASSSRDISTEAFF.

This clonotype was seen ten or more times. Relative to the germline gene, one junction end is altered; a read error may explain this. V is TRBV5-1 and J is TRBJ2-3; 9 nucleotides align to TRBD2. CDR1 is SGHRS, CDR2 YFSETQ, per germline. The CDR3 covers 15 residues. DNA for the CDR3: TGTGCCAGCAGCTTAGCGGGGGTCAGCACAGATACGCAGTATTTT. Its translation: CASSLAGVSTDTQYF. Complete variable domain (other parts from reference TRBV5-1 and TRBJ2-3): KAGVTQTPRYLIKTRGQQVTLSCSPISGHRSVSWYQQTPGQGLQFLFEYFSETQRNKGNFPGRFSGRQFSNSRSEMNVSTLELGDSALYLCASSLAGVSTDTQYFGPGTRLTVL.

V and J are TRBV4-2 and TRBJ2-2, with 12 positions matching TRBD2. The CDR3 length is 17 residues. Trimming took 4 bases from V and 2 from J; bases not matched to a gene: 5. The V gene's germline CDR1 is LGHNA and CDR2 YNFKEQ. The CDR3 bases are TGTGCCAGCAGCCGCCGACTAGCGGGGGCCAACACCGGGGAGCTGTTTTTT. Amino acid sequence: CASSRRLAGANTGELFF.

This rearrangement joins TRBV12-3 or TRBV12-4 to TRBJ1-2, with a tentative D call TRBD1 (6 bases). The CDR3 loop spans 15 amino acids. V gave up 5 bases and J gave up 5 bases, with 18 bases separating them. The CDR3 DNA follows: TGTGCCAGCAGTCCAACCTCAGGGGCCGGGTATGGCTACACCTTC. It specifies CASSPTSGAGYGYTF.

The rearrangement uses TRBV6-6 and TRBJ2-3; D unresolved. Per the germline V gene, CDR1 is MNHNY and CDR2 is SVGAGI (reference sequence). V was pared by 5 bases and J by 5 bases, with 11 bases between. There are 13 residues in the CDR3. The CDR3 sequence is CASSDTPLDTQYF. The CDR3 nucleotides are TGTGCCAGCAGTGACACCCCTCTAGATACGCAGTATTTT.

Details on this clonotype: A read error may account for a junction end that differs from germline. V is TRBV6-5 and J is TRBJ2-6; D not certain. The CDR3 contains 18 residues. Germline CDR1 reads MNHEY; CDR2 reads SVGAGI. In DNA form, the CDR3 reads TGTGCCAGCAGTTACTCGGTGGGCGCGAGATCTGGGACCAACGTCCTGACTTTC. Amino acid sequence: CASSYSVGARSGTNVLTF.

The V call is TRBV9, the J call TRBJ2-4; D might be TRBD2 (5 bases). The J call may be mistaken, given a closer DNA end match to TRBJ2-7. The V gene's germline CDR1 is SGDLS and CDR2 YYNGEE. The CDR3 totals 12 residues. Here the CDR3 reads CASSSSGNEQYF. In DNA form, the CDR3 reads TGTGCCAGCAGCTCCTCGGGGAACGAGCAGTACTTC.

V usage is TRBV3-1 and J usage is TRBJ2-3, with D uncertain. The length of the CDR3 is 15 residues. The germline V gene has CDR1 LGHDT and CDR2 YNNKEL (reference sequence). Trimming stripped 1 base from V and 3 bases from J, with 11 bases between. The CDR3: CASSQGELLTDTQYF. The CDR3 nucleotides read TGTGCCAGCAGCCAAGGCGAGCTTTTGACAGATACGCAGTATTTT.

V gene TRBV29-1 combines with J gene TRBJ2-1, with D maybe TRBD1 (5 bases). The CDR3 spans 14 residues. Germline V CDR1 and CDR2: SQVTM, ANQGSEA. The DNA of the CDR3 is TGCAACGGGTTACAGGAGAGCAACTACAATGAGCAGTTCTTC. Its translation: CNGLQESNYNEQFF.

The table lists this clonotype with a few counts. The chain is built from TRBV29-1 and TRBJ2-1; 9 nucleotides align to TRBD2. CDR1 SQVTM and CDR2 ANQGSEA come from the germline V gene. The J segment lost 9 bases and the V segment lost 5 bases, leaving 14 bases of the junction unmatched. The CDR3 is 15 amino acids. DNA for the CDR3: TGCAGCGTTCCCTCCGGACTAGCGAGGAGGAGTGAGCAGTTCTTC. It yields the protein CSVPSGLARRSEQFF.

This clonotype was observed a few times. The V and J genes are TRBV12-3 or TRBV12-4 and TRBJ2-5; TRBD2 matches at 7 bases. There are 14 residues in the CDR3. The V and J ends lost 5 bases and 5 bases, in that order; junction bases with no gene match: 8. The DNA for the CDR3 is TGTGCCAGCAGTAAAGCGGGGCCCAGGGAGACCCAGTACTTC. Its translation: CASSKAGPRETQYF.

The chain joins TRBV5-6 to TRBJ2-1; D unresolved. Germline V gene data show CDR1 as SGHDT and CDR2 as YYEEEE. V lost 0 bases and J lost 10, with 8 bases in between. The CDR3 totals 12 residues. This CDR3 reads CASSLGLREQFF. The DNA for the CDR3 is TGTGCCAGCAGCTTGGGCCTACGAGAGCAGTTCTTC. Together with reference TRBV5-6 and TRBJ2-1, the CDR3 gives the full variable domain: DAGVTQSPTHLIKTRGQQVTLRCSPKSGHDTVSWYQQALGQGPQFIFQYYEEEERQRGNFPDRFSGHQFPNYSSELNVNALLLGDSALYLCASSLGLREQFFGPGTRLTVL.

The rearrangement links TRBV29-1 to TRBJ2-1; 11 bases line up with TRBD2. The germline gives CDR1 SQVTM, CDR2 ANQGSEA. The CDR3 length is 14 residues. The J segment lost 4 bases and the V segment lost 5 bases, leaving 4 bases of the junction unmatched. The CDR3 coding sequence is TGCAGCGTTTCGGGACTAGCGGAATACAATGAGCAGTTCTTC. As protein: CSVSGLAEYNEQFF.

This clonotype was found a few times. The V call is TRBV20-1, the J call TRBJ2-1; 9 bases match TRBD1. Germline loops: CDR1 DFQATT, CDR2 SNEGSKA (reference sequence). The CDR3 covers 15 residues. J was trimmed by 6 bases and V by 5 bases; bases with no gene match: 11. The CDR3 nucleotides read TGCAGTGCTGGGAGCCGGGACAGGGATGTCAATGAGCAGTTCTTC. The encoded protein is CSAGSRDRDVNEQFF.

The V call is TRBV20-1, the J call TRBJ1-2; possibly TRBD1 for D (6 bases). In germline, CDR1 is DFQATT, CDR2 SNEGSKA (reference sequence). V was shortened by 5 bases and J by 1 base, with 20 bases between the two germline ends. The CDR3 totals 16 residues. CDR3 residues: CSAGTGTWGINYGYTF. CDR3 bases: TGCAGTGCTGGGACCGGGACATGGGGGATTAACTATGGCTACACCTTC.

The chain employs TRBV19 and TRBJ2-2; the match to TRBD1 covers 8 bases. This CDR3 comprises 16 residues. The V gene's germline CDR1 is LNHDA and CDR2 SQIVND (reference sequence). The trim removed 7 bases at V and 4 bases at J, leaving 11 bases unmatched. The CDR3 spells CASTDRGLGGTGELFF. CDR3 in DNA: TGTGCCAGTACCGACAGGGGATTGGGGGGCACCGGGGAGCTGTTTTTT.

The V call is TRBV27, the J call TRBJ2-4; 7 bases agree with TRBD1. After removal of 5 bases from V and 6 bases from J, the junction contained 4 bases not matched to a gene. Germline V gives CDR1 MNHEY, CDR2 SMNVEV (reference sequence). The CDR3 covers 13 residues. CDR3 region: CASSVGQANIQYF. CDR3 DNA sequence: TGTGCCAGCAGTGTCGGACAGGCAAACATTCAGTACTTC.

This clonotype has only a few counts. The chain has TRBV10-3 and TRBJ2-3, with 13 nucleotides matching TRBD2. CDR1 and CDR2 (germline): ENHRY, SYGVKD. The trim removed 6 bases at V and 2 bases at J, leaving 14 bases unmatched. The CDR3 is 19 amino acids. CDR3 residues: CAIRVNPPGLAGATDTQYF. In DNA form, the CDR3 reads TGTGCCATCAGGGTAAACCCCCCCGGACTAGCGGGGGCCACAGATACGCAGTATTTT.